These 30 T cell receptor beta chains came from one sample sequenced in a study of early T cells in non-severe SARS-CoV-2 infection. TCRdb ran MiXCR on the 5' RACE reads and lists one entry per CDR3 protein. The repertoire holds some 25,000 distinct CDR3 sequences, around 5.4% seen once, with roughly 1% in the top ten. Sequences were obtained from whole blood. Source of these receptors: an adult who was a healthcare worker with PCR-confirmed SARS-CoV-2 infection or an uninfected control (not recorded which).

This clonotype has at least ten counts. The J gene is TRBJ1-1, the V gene TRBV30, with a weak D call TRBD1 (5 bases). Germline assignment: CDR1 GTSNPN and CDR2 SVGIG (reference sequence). The CDR3 runs to 11 residues. Trimming removed 2 bases at V and 6 bases at J, with 7 bases between. This CDR3 is CAWSQGAEAFF. DNA of the CDR3: TGTGCCTGGAGTCAAGGGGCTGAAGCTTTCTTT.

This clonotype was counted ten times or more. The chain uses TRBV2 and TRBJ2-2; tentatively, D is TRBD1 (5 bases). The CDR3 consists of 15 residues. Germline CDR1 reads SNHLY; CDR2 reads FYNNEI. V shed 8 bases and J shed 0 bases, with 13 bases lying between them. CDR3 DNA sequence: TGTGCCAGCGCCAAGGGGATCCCGAACACCGGGGAGCTGTTTTTT. It encodes CASAKGIPNTGELFF.

This chain links TRBV6-2 or TRBV6-3 with TRBJ2-3; D call uncertain. The V gene lost 2 bases and the J gene lost 0 bases, with 3 bases spanning the gap. The germline V gene has CDR1 MNHEY and CDR2 SVGEGT. The CDR3 is 13 residues long. Here the CDR3 reads CASSYISTDTQYF. In DNA form, the CDR3 reads TGTGCCAGCAGTTACATAAGCACAGATACGCAGTATTTT.

This clonotype was picked up many times. This rearrangement joins TRBV27 to TRBJ2-7; 9 bases match TRBD1. The V gene's germline CDR1 is MNHEY and CDR2 SMNVEV (reference sequence). The CDR3 runs to 16 residues. The trim removed 5 bases at V and 0 bases at J, leaving 8 bases unmatched. The CDR3 here is CASSAGQGMSSYEQYF. For the CDR3, the DNA is TGTGCCAGCAGTGCCGGACAGGGGATGAGCTCCTACGAGCAGTACTTC.

The CDR3 coding sequence is TGCGCCAGCAGCCCTGCTAGCGGGGACAATGAGCAGTTCTTC. It is translated as CASSPASGDNEQFF. The gene calls are TRBV4-3 and TRBJ2-1; 9 bases align to TRBD2. This CDR3 spans 14 amino acids. The V and J ends lost 4 bases and 5 bases, in that order; junction bases with no gene match: 3. The germline V gene has CDR1 LGHNA and CDR2 YSLEER.

This clonotype was counted a single time. This may come from a read error, since a much larger clone is one base off. The rearrangement links TRBV7-8 to TRBJ1-6, with D possibly TRBD1 on 5 matching bases. Germline V gives CDR1 SGHVS, CDR2 FQNEAQ. The CDR3 has 16 amino acids. The CDR3, as DNA: TGTGCCAGCAGCTTAAATGGGGGACGTCAGAATTCACCCCTCTACTTT. Amino acids: CASSLNGGRQNSPLYF.

This clonotype occurred many times. The chain employs TRBV6-5 and TRBJ1-5; 7 bases are shared with TRBD1. The CDR3 consists of 14 residues. V was pared by 5 bases and J by 7 bases, with 8 bases of the junction left unmatched. From germline, CDR1 is MNHEY and CDR2 SVGAGI. The CDR3: CASSETGVRQPQHF. The CDR3 DNA follows: TGTGCCAGCAGTGAAACAGGGGTACGGCAGCCCCAGCATTTT.

This clonotype was detected many times. The V call is TRBV7-2, the J call TRBJ1-1; tentative D call: TRBD1 (6 bases). The CDR3 extends over 18 amino acids. The germline gives CDR1 SGHTA, CDR2 FQGNSA. Deletions cut 2 bases from V and 0 bases from J, with 19 bases between. CDR3 sequence (DNA): TGTGCCAGCAGCTTAATCGGTGGGAGGGGGACATTGAACACTGAAGCTTTCTTT. This translates into CASSLIGGRGTLNTEAFF.

The chain has TRBV5-1 and TRBJ2-1; D gene unclear. Trimming removed 0 bases from V and 4 bases from J, with 5 bases in between. The germline V gene encodes CDR1 SGHRS and CDR2 YFSETQ. The CDR3 has 13 amino acids. CDR3 loop: CASSLDSYNEQFF. The CDR3 DNA reads TGCGCCAGCAGCTTGGACAGTTACAATGAGCAGTTCTTC.

At least ten counts were recorded for this clonotype. J is TRBJ2-1 and V is TRBV10-3; D uncertain. This CDR3 has 12 residues. Trimming shortened V by 8 bases and J by 4 bases, and 9 bases separated the two germline ends. The germline gives CDR1 ENHRY, CDR2 SYGVKD. In DNA form, the CDR3 reads TGTGCCATCTCGAGCGTATACAATGAGCAGTTCTTC. This translates into CAISSVYNEQFF.

The chain employs TRBV6-2 or TRBV6-3 and TRBJ1-1, with D unclear. CDR3 length equals 15 residues. Trimming stripped 4 bases from V and 5 bases from J, with 17 bases between. The germline V gene encodes CDR1 MNHEY and CDR2 SVGEGT. The CDR3 DNA reads TGTGCCAGCAGTTCCCTCCGGGTCTCACGGACTGAAGCTTTCTTT. As protein: CASSSLRVSRTEAFF.

This clonotype has ten or more counts. The J gene is TRBJ2-6, the V gene TRBV18, with 7 bases matching TRBD1. The CDR3 runs 17 residues. Unmatched junction bases numbered 8, after V lost 3 bases and J lost 3 bases. Germline V gene lookup returns CDR1 KGHSH and CDR2 LQKENI. The CDR3 nucleotides are TGTGCCAGCTCACCTCTTAACAGGGGTGGTGGGGCCAACGTCCTGACTTTC. Protein product: CASSPLNRGGGANVLTF.

This clonotype was observed at least ten times. J is TRBJ2-3 and V is TRBV7-2; TRBD1 aligns across 8 bases. The CDR3 has 15 residues. Germline assignment: CDR1 SGHTA and CDR2 FQGNSA. J lost 2 bases, V lost 6 bases, and 7 bases had no gene match. This CDR3 is CASRPGGATTDTQYF. The CDR3 nucleotides read TGTGCCAGCAGGCCAGGGGGCGCAACCACAGATACGCAGTATTTT.

The sample holds many counts of this clonotype. The chain couples TRBV29-1 to TRBJ2-7, with 7 positions matching TRBD1. Germline CDR1 SQVTM, CDR2 ANQGSEA. The CDR3 totals 10 residues. V dropped 6 bases and J dropped 7; count of bases not matched to a gene: 3. The CDR3: CSVGTEEQYF. Here the CDR3 DNA reads TGCAGCGTCGGGACAGAAGAGCAGTACTTC.

The CDR3, as DNA: TGTGCCAGCAGCCAAGATTCGCTAGCGGCTTTCAACACCGGGGAGCTGTTTTTT. Translation: CASSQDSLAAFNTGELFF. The rearrangement links TRBV4-2 to TRBJ2-2, with TRBD2 matching 7 bases. V lost 0 bases to trimming and J lost 2 bases; unmatched junction nucleotides: 9. CDR1 is LGHNA and CDR2 is YNFKEQ in the germline V gene. This CDR3 comprises 18 residues.

The chain links TRBV14 to TRBJ2-6; no reliable D call. Germline V CDR1 and CDR2: SGHDN, FVKESK. The CDR3 length is 17 residues. Trimming pared 0 bases from V and 2 bases from J, leaving 11 bases between. The CDR3 is CASSQEGSGAGANVLTF. The CDR3 DNA is TGTGCCAGCAGCCAAGAGGGGTCAGGTGCTGGGGCCAACGTCCTGACTTTC.

The chain combines TRBV20-1 with TRBJ2-1; no definite D call. Germline assignment: CDR1 DFQATT and CDR2 SNEGSKA (reference sequence). V was cut by 5 bases and J by 3 bases, with 14 bases left in between. The CDR3 consists of 14 residues. CDR3: CSAVDAENYNEQFF. CDR3 coding DNA: TGCAGTGCTGTGGATGCCGAAAACTACAATGAGCAGTTCTTC.

This clonotype was counted many times. V and J are TRBV4-3 and TRBJ1-6; possible D gene TRBD1, 5 bases. The CDR3 length is 15 residues. V lost 0 bases, J lost 8 bases, and 11 bases lay in between. Germline CDR1 is LGHNA and CDR2 is YSLEER. The CDR3 region is CASSQDGRGYSPLHF. CDR3 bases: TGCGCCAGCAGCCAAGATGGGAGGGGTTATTCACCCCTCCACTTT.

V is TRBV6-2 or TRBV6-3 and J is TRBJ1-4; no reliable D call. V was shortened by 4 bases and J by 11 bases, with 8 bases between the two germline ends. CDR1 is MNHEY and CDR2 is SVGEGT in the germline V gene. The CDR3 spans 11 residues. The CDR3: CASSSPGKLFF. The CDR3 bases are TGTGCCAGCAGTTCTCCCGGCAAACTGTTTTTT.

The chain has TRBV7-9 and TRBJ2-1; 8 bases are shared with TRBD2. Germline V gene sequence: CDR1 SEHNR, CDR2 FQNEAQ (reference sequence). The CDR3 is 16 residues long. Unmatched junction bases numbered 12, after V lost 2 bases and J lost 9 bases. CDR3 DNA sequence: TGTGCCAGCAGCTTAAGTGGCGGGGGGCCATCGTCTGAGCAGTTCTTC. Translating gives CASSLSGGGPSSEQFF. The whole variable domain, filled in from reference TRBV7-9 and TRBJ2-1, reads DTGVSQNPRHKITKRGQNVTFRCDPISEHNRLYWYRQTLGQGPEFLTYFQNEAQLEKSRLLSDRFSAERPKGSFSTLEIQRTEQGDSAMYLCASSLSGGGPSSEQFFGPGTRLTVL.

This sequence joins TRBV5-1 and TRBJ1-1; D is perhaps TRBD1 (6 bases). CDR1 and CDR2 (germline): SGHRS, YFSETQ. V lost 3 bases, J lost 7 bases, and 13 bases lay in between. This CDR3 comprises 13 residues. The CDR3 reads CASSSYGTREAFF. The CDR3 region has the DNA TGCGCCAGCAGCTCGTACGGGACACGTGAAGCTTTCTTT.

This clonotype was counted many times. The genes are TRBV7-9 and TRBJ2-5; D not resolved. Trimming stripped 5 bases from V and 3 bases from J, with 16 bases between. The CDR3 runs to 15 residues. Germline assignment: CDR1 SEHNR and CDR2 FQNEAQ (reference sequence). The CDR3 is CASSRNTVNKETQYF. Here the CDR3 DNA reads TGTGCCAGCAGCCGAAATACAGTGAACAAAGAGACCCAGTACTTC. Supplemented by reference TRBV7-9 and TRBJ2-5, the full variable domain reads DTGVSQNPRHKITKRGQNVTFRCDPISEHNRLYWYRQTLGQGPEFLTYFQNEAQLEKSRLLSDRFSAERPKGSFSTLEIQRTEQGDSAMYLCASSRNTVNKETQYFGPGTRLLVL.

This clonotype was counted at least ten times. This chain links TRBV28 with TRBJ1-1; TRBD1 matches at 9 bases. Trimming at V came to 6 bases and at J to 7 bases, leaving 18 bases not matched to a gene. CDR1 and CDR2 from the germline V gene are MDHEN and SYDVKM. This CDR3 contains 17 residues. In DNA form, the CDR3 reads TGTGCCAGCAGGCCTACCCCGGGACAGGGTTGGGAGAATGAAGCTTTCTTT. This gives the protein CASRPTPGQGWENEAFF.

This clonotype was seen repeatedly, ten times or more. The V call is TRBV5-1, the J call TRBJ2-2; 8 bases align to TRBD1. In germline, CDR1 is SGHRS, CDR2 YFSETQ. With V trimmed by 2 bases and J by 5 bases, 5 bases remained unmatched. The CDR3 is made up of 15 amino acids. CDR3 DNA sequence: TGCGCCAGCAGCTTAGGACAGGGTGGAACCGGGGAGCTGTTTTTT. Its protein product is CASSLGQGGTGELFF.

For this clonotype: Since a much larger clone is just one base distant, this may be a read error. A read error is likely, as this CDR3 ends without the conserved phenylalanine or tryptophan. This chain connects TRBV7-9 to TRBJ2-7; TRBD1 might be the D (5 bases). This CDR3 contains 14 residues. The V end lost 1 base, the J end lost 0 bases, and 7 bases lay between the germline ends. Germline V CDR1 and CDR2: SEHNR, FQNEAQ (reference sequence). CDR3 DNA sequence: TGTGCCAGCAGCTTAGGACAGAACTCCTACGAGCAGTACTCC. It specifies CASSLGQNSYEQYS.

The table lists this clonotype with a few counts. This sequence joins TRBV27 and TRBJ2-1, with 10 bases identical to TRBD1. The CDR3 spans 17 residues. The J segment lost 7 bases and the V segment lost 5 bases, leaving 14 bases of the junction unmatched. Germline CDR1 MNHEY, CDR2 SMNVEV (reference sequence). CDR3 sequence reads: CASSHPGMRTGGNEQFF. CDR3 DNA sequence: TGTGCCAGCAGTCACCCCGGTATGAGGACAGGGGGGAATGAGCAGTTCTTC.

This clonotype was picked up many times. The rearrangement joins TRBV30 to TRBJ1-1; a possible D gene is TRBD1 (6 bases). Germline loops: CDR1 GTSNPN, CDR2 SVGIG (reference sequence). V lost 4 bases and J lost 1, with 16 bases in between. The CDR3 has 15 residues. DNA of the CDR3: TGTGCCTGGACCCCCAGGGGACGGGGGAACACTGAAGCTTTCTTT. Amino acid sequence: CAWTPRGRGNTEAFF.

This clonotype was observed at least ten times. The rearrangement uses TRBV5-5 and TRBJ2-3; no reliable D call. The CDR3 totals 15 residues. Germline loops: CDR1 SGHKS, CDR2 YYEKEE (reference sequence). V lost 0 bases to trimming and J lost 0 bases, with 8 bases between them. In DNA, the CDR3 is TGTGCCAGCAGCTTGGCCCCCGTTAGCACAGATACGCAGTATTTT. Protein product: CASSLAPVSTDTQYF.

This clonotype was counted ten times or more. The V and J genes are TRBV4-3 and TRBJ2-3; possible D gene TRBD2, 6 bases. Looked up from germline, CDR1 is LGHNA and CDR2 is YSLEER. The CDR3 has 16 amino acids. V lost 10 bases and J 2 bases, leaving 22 bases between the germline ends. Written as DNA, the CDR3 is TGCGCCACCAAACCCCAACTAGCAGCCGCCACAGATACGCAGTATTTT. Its protein product is CATKPQLAAATDTQYF.

This clonotype was observed many times. V and J are TRBV5-1 and TRBJ2-3; weak D call: TRBD2 (5 bases). The V and J ends lost 3 bases and 2 bases respectively, with 10 bases between them. Germline values: CDR1 SGHRS, CDR2 YFSETQ. CDR3 length: 14 residues. The CDR3 is CASSSSGNTDTQYF. The DNA of the CDR3 is TGCGCCAGCAGCTCCAGCGGAAACACAGATACGCAGTATTTT.